Given below is one T cell receptor (beta chain) in context. No antigen is known for it. This specimen belongs to a study of shared clonotypes between healthy human individuals. Study details: In total, the donors were a couple of women and a few men aged 18 to 49.

Study-wide results and caveats: Non-shared clonotypes were found to have lower generation probabilities than the clonotypes that were shared by all four of the sorted-subset donors. Large depth notwithstanding, sorted-subset sequencing proved incomplete by rarefaction.

CDR1 is SNHLY and CDR2 is FYNNEI in the germline V gene. This CDR3 has 16 amino acids. The trim removed 4 bases at V and 9 bases at J, leaving 13 bases unmatched. Each PCR replicate from the sorted subsets contained about 200 ng DNA, which is 30,000 or so T cell genomes. Repertoires were generated with immunoSEQ multiplex PCR, while TCRdb's copy carries only in-frame clones and drops some. This sample carries some 2.4 million clones, over 85% of them seen once, and the ten largest clones take 0.36%. This chain links TRBV2 with TRBJ2-5; the match to TRBD2 covers 11 bases. Specimen: naive CD4+ T cells from PBMCs. Described subset: CD45RA+ positively selected. This TCR was recovered from a man in his late teens or twenties in good health. Some clones in this sample may be carry-over from other donors' samples. CDR3 amino acids: CASSVRSGTSGQAQYF. The CDR3, as DNA: TGTGCCAGCAGTGTGAGGAGTGGGACTAGCGGCCAGGCCCAGTACTTC.